Presented here are 15 T cell receptor beta chains from one specimen sequenced in a study of blood T cell repertoires in COVID-19. Assay: immunoSEQ multiplex PCR; the TCRdb copy retains only in-frame clones and omits some. Of approximately 100,000 clones in the sample, around 85% are singletons; the top ten hold roughly 12%. Sequencing used peripheral blood. These receptors were obtained from a human donor in a cohort sampled during active COVID-19.

The rearrangement uses TRBV18 and TRBJ2-6; maybe TRBD2 (5 bases). This CDR3 has 15 amino acids. V gave up 0 bases and J gave up 3 bases, with 6 bases separating them. Germline loops: CDR1 KGHSH, CDR2 LQKENI. CDR3 residues: CASSPPGIGANVLTF. The CDR3 bases are TGTGCCAGCTCACCACCCGGGATTGGGGCCAACGTCCTGACTTTC.

This chain connects TRBV15 to TRBJ2-1; 13 bases fit TRBD2. Germline V gene lookup returns CDR1 LNHNV and CDR2 YYDKDF (reference sequence). This CDR3 is built from 16 residues. V gave up 3 bases and J gave up 8 bases; unmatched junction bases: 7. The CDR3 nucleotides are TGTGCCACCAGCAGCCTGGGACTAGCGGGGTCGGATGAGCAGTTCTTC. Translated, it gives CATSSLGLAGSDEQFF.

This clone was seen only once. The chain recombines TRBV19 with TRBJ1-2, with 8 positions matching TRBD1. J was trimmed by 2 bases and V by 7 bases; bases with no gene match: 9. The germline gives CDR1 LNHDA, CDR2 SQIVND (reference sequence). This CDR3 spans 15 amino acids. The CDR3 sequence: CASTYFGQGNYGYTF. CDR3 nucleotide sequence: TGTGCCAGTACTTATTTCGGACAGGGAAACTATGGCTACACCTTC.

The chain couples TRBV6-2 or TRBV6-3 to TRBJ2-3, with D hard to call. The V end was cut by 2 bases, the J end by 2 bases, with 8 bases between. CDR3 size: 14 residues. Germline CDR1 reads MNHEY; CDR2 reads SVGEGT. The CDR3 reads CASSYAAYTDTQYF. The DNA of the CDR3 is TGTGCCAGCAGTTACGCCGCGTACACAGATACGCAGTATTTT.

The chain combines TRBV18 with TRBJ2-4; D is ambiguous. The CDR3 consists of 22 residues. The V end lost 1 base, the J end lost 3 bases, and 31 bases lay between the germline ends. The germline V gene encodes CDR1 KGHSH and CDR2 LQKENI. The CDR3 nucleotides read TGTGCCAGCTCACCACTCGCTCCCAAAATCGGGTCGAGACTGTTGGTCAAAAACATTCAGTACTTC. Translated: CASSPLAPKIGSRLLVKNIQYF.

The chain couples TRBV7-3 to TRBJ2-1, with 8 bases identical to TRBD1. Germline CDR1 is SGHTA and CDR2 is FQGTGA. The CDR3 spans 15 residues. Losses at the gene ends were 4 bases for V and 4 bases for J; bases not matched to a gene: 6. CDR3 coding DNA: TGTGCCAGCAGCTCCGGGACAGGTCCTTACAATGAGCAGTTCTTC. Protein: CASSSGTGPYNEQFF.

J is TRBJ1-2 and V is TRBV7-2; 9 bases agree with TRBD1. With 5 bases clipped from V and 7 bases from J, the junction kept 8 bases outside the gene matches. Germline-derived CDR1 and CDR2 are SGHTA and FQGNSA. CDR3 length: 14 residues. CDR3: CASSRDRDWAGYTF. CDR3 coding DNA: TGTGCCAGCAGCCGGGACAGGGACTGGGCTGGCTACACCTTC.

CDR3 DNA sequence: TGTGCCAGGGGAGGACAGGGCTCCTCCTACGAGCAGTACTTC. It yields the protein CARGGQGSSYEQYF. This chain connects TRBV2 to TRBJ2-7, with TRBD1 identical over 8 bases. Germline V CDR1 and CDR2: SNHLY, FYNNEI. With V trimmed by 9 bases and J by 0 bases, 7 bases remained unmatched. CDR3 length: 14 amino acids. Full variable domain (rest looked up from reference TRBV2 and TRBJ2-7): EPEVTQTPSHQVTQMGQEVILRCVPISNHLYFYWYRQILGQKVEFLVSFYNNEISEKSEIFDDQFSVERPDGSNFTLKIRSTKLEDSAMYFCARGGQGSSYEQYFGPGTRLTVT.

This chain connects TRBV18 to TRBJ2-3; TRBD1 aligns across 9 bases. Germline CDR1 reads KGHSH; CDR2 reads LQKENI. V shed 3 bases, J shed 2 bases, and the junction held 6 bases outside the gene matches. The CDR3 runs 16 residues. The CDR3 DNA sequence: TGTGCCAGCTCACCCTCACAGGGGGCCCACACAGATACGCAGTATTTT. Protein sequence: CASSPSQGAHTDTQYF.

V usage is TRBV7-9 and J usage is TRBJ2-2; TRBD1 matches 9 bases. Trimming at V came to 9 bases and at J to 2 bases, leaving 4 bases not matched to a gene. The CDR3 loop spans 14 amino acids. CDR1 and CDR2 (germline): SEHNR, FQNEAQ (reference sequence). This CDR3 is CASPGQGNTGELFF. The CDR3 DNA reads as TGTGCCAGTCCGGGACAGGGCAACACCGGGGAGCTGTTTTTT.

The chain combines TRBV30 with TRBJ2-3; D is perhaps TRBD1 (5 bases). Per germline, CDR1 GTSNPN and CDR2 SVGIG (reference sequence). Trimming left V 3 bases short and J 2 bases short, with 15 bases between. The CDR3 extends over 15 amino acids. In DNA form, the CDR3 reads TGTGCCTGGAGCATAGGGGCTGGGGACACAGATACGCAGTATTTT. Translating it yields CAWSIGAGDTDTQYF.

The genes are TRBV18 and TRBJ1-2, with 7 bases aligning to TRBD1. The junction had 6 bases not matched to a gene; V was cut back by 6 bases and J by 5 bases. This CDR3 contains 13 residues. Germline values: CDR1 KGHSH, CDR2 LQKENI. CDR3: CASSPGGEYGYTF. The DNA of the CDR3 is TGTGCCAGCTCCCCAGGGGGGGAGTATGGCTACACCTTC.

The V gene is TRBV27, the J gene TRBJ2-3; 12 bases fit TRBD2. V trimming: 3 bases; J trimming: 1 base; junction bases outside the gene matches: 8. In germline, CDR1 is MNHEY, CDR2 SMNVEV (reference sequence). The CDR3 covers 18 residues. The CDR3 bases are TGTGCCAGCAGTTTGGGATGGACTAGCGGGGCTCGCACAGATACGCAGTATTTT. Translation gives CASSLGWTSGARTDTQYF.

J is TRBJ1-5 and V is TRBV25-1, with D possibly TRBD1 on 6 matching bases. Trimming stripped 8 bases from V and 3 bases from J, with 17 bases between. CDR3 length: 15 residues. The germline V gene has CDR1 MGHDK and CDR2 SYGVNS. Here the CDR3 reads CASGGGHGPNQPQHF. The CDR3 bases are TGTGCCAGCGGGGGGGGACACGGGCCCAATCAGCCCCAGCATTTT.

CDR3 region: CASSFGEGLGTGELFF. DNA for the CDR3: TGTGCCAGCAGTTTCGGGGAGGGCCTAGGGACCGGGGAGCTGTTTTTT. The rearrangement joins TRBV27 to TRBJ2-2; the match to TRBD2 covers 7 bases. The length of the CDR3 is 16 residues. The ends lost 3 bases at V and 5 bases at J; junction bases unmatched: 9. In germline, CDR1 is MNHEY, CDR2 SMNVEV (reference sequence).